The clone carrying this TCR beta chain has just one count. This sample was included in a study of blood T cell repertoires in COVID-19. Study-wide background: Sources were T cells, B-cell-depleted T cells, or PBMCs; the material itself was cDNA or gDNA.

In terms of age and location, participants ranged from about 18 to 95 years and lived in approximately 26 US areas. Cohort placement rested on clinical history that participants reported themselves. CDR3 size: 13 residues. Trimming took off 7 bases at V and 6 bases at J, with 14 bases between the two ends. Authors' processing steps: Researchers report that nucleated cell counts were estimated from reference gene primer amplification. Libraries were prepared by immunoSEQ multiplex PCR; TCRdb keeps only in-frame clonotypes and omits some of them. That table furnishes V, J and clone size, whereas the DNA furnished D and trimming. Among 380,000 or so clones listed, approximately 88% were seen once.

The rearrangement uses TRBV12-3 or TRBV12-4 and TRBJ2-3; a possible D gene is TRBD1 (6 bases). Sample: PBMCs or T cells enriched from blood (not recorded which). This sequence was found in a woman aged 25 to 39 with acute COVID-19. The CDR3 region is CASTFRGSDTQYF. CDR3 coding DNA: TGTGCCAGCACTTTCAGGGGTTCGGATACGCAGTATTTT.